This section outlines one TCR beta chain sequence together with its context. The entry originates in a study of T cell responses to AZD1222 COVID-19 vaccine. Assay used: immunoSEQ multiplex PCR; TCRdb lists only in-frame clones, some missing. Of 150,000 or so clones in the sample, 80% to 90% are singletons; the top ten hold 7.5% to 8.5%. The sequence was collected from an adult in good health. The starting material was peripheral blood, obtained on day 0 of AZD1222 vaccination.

This chain's CDR3 is CASSIWVRGPGTEAFF. The CDR3 nucleotides read TGTGCCAGTAGTATTTGGGTGCGGGGGCCGGGCACTGAAGCTTTCTTT. V usage is TRBV19 and J usage is TRBJ1-1, with a tentative D call TRBD1 (6 bases). There are 16 residues in the CDR3. CDR1 is LNHDA, CDR2 SQIVND, per germline (reference sequence). V shed 3 bases and J shed 4 bases, with 18 bases lying between them.